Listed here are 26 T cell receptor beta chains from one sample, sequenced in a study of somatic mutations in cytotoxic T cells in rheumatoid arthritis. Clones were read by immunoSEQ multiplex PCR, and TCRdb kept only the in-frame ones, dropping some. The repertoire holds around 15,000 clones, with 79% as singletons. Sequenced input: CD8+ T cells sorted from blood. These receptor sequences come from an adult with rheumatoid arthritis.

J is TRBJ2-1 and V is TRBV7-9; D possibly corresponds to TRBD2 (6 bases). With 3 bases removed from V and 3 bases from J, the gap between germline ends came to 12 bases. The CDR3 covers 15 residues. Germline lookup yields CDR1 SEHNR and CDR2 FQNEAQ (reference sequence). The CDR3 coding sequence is TGTGCCAGCAGCTTGAGGGAGGCGGGCTACAATGAGCAGTTCTTC. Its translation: CASSLREAGYNEQFF.

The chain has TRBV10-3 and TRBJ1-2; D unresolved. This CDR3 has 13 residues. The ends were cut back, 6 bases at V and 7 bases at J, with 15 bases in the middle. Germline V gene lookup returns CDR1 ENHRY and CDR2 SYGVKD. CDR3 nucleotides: TGTGCCATCAGGACGGACCGGCCATTTGGCTACACCTTC. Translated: CAIRTDRPFGYTF.

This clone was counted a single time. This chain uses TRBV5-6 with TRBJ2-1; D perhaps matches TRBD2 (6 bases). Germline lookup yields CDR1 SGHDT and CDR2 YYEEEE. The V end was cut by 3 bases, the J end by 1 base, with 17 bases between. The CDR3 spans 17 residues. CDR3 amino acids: CASSWLVSGPSYNEQFF. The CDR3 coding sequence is TGTGCCAGCAGCTGGTTGGTTAGCGGACCTTCCTACAATGAGCAGTTCTTC.

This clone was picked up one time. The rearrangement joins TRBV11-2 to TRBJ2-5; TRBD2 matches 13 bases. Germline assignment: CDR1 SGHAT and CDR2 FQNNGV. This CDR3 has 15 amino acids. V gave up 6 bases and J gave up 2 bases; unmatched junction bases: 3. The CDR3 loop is CASSWTSGGQETQYF. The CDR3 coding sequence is TGTGCCAGCAGTTGGACTAGCGGGGGTCAAGAGACCCAGTACTTC. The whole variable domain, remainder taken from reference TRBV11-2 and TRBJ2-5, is EAGVAQSPRYKIIEKRQSVAFWCNPISGHATLYWYQQILGQGPKLLIQFQNNGVVDDSQLPKDRFSAERLKGVDSTLKIQPAKLEDSAVYLCASSWTSGGQETQYFGPGTRLLVL.

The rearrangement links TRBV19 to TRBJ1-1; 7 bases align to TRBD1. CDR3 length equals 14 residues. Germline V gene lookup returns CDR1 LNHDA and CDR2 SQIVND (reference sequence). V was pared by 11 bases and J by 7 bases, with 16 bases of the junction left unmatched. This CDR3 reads CACSPRRRDSEAFF. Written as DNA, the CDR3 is TGTGCCTGCTCACCCCGTAGACGGGACAGTGAAGCTTTCTTT.

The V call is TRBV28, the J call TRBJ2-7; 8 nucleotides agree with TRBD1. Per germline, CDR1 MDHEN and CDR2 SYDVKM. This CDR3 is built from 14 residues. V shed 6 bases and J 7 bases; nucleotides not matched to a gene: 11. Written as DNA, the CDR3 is TGTGCCAGCAGAGGGACAGGTCCCTGGTTGGAGCAGTACTTC. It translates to CASRGTGPWLEQYF.

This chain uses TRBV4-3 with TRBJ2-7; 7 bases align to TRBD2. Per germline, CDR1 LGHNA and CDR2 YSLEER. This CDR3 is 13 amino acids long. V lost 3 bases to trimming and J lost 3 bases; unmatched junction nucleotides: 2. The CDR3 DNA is TGCGCCAGCAGCCACGGACTAGACTACGAGCAGTACTTC. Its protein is CASSHGLDYEQYF.

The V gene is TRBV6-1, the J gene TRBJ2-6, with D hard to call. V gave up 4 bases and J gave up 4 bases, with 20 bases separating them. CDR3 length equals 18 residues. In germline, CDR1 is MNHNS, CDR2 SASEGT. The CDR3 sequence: CASSVRQSYYSGANVLTF. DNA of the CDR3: TGTGCCAGCAGTGTCCGGCAGTCGTATTATTCCGGGGCCAACGTCCTGACTTTC.

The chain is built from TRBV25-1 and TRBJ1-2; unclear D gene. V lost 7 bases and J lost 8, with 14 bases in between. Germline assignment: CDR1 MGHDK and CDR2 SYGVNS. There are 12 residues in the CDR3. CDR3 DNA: TGTGCCAGCAACGGAGGGCTTCGGGGCTACACCTTC. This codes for CASNGGLRGYTF.

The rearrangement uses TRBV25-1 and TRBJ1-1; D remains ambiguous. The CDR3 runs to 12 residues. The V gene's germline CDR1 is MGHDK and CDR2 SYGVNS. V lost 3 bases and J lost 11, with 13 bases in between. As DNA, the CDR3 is TGTGCCAGCAGTGACCCCCATCTGGGGGCTTTCTTT. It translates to CASSDPHLGAFF.

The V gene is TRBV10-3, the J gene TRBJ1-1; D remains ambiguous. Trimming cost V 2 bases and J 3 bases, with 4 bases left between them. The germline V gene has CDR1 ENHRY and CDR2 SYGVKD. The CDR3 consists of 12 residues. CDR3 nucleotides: TGTGCCATCAGTGAGATCGACACTGAAGCTTTCTTT. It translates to CAISEIDTEAFF.

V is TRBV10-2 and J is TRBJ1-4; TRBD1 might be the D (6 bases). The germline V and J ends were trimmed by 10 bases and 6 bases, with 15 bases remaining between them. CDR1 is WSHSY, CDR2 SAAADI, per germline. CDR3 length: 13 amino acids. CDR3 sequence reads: CATSGEGDEKLFF. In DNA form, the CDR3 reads TGCGCCACCTCAGGGGAAGGAGATGAAAAACTGTTTTTT.

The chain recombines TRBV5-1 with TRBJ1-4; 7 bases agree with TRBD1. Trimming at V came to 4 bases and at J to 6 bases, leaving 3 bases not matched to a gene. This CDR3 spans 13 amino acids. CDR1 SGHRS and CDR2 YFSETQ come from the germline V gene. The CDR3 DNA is TGCGCCAGCAGCACCGGGACAGATGAAAAACTGTTTTTT. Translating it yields CASSTGTDEKLFF. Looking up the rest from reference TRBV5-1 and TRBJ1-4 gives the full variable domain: KAGVTQTPRYLIKTRGQQVTLSCSPISGHRSVSWYQQTPGQGLQFLFEYFSETQRNKGNFPGRFSGRQFSNSRSEMNVSTLELGDSALYLCASSTGTDEKLFFGSGTQLSVL.

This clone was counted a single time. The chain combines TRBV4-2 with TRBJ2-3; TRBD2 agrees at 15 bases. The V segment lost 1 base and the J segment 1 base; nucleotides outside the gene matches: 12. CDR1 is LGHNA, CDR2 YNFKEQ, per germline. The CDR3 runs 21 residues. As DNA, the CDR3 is TGTGCCAGCAGCCAAGCTATGGGACTAGCGGGAGGAGGGGTCGGCACAGATACGCAGTATTTT. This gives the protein CASSQAMGLAGGGVGTDTQYF.

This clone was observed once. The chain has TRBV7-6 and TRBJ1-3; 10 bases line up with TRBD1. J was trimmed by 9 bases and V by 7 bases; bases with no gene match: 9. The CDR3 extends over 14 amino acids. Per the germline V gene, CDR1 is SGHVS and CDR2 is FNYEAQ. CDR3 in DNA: TGTGCCAGCACCTCGGACAGGGGGGTCGGCACCATATATTTT. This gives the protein CASTSDRGVGTIYF.

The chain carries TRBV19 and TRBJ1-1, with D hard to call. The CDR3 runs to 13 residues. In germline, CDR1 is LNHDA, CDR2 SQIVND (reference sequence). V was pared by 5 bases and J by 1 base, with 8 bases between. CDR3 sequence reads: CASSSSGNTEAFF. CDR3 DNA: TGTGCCAGTAGTTCCTCGGGGAACACTGAAGCTTTCTTT.

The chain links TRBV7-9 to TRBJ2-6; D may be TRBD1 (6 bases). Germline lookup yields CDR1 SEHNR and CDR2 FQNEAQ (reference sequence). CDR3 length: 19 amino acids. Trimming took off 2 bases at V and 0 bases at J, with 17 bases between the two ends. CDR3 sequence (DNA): TGTGCCAGCAGCTTATTGACCGGGACAACCATCTCTGGGGCCAACGTCCTGACTTTC. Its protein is CASSLLTGTTISGANVLTF.

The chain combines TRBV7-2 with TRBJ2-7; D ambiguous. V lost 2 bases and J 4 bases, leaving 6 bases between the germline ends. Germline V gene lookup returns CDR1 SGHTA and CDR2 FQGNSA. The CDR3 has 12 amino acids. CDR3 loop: CASSLNGYEQYF. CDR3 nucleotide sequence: TGTGCCAGCAGCTTAAACGGGTACGAGCAGTACTTC.

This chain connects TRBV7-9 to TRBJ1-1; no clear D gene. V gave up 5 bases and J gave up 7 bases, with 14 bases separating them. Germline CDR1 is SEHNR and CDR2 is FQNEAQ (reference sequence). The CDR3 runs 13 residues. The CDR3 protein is CASSPVDGLEAFF. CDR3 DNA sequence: TGTGCCAGCAGCCCCGTCGACGGTCTTGAAGCTTTCTTT.

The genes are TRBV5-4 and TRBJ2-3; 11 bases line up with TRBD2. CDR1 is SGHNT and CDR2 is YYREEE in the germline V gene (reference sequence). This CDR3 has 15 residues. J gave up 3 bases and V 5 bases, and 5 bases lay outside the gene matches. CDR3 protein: CASSFSSGRTDTQYF. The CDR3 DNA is TGTGCCAGCAGTTTCTCTAGCGGGAGGACAGATACGCAGTATTTT.

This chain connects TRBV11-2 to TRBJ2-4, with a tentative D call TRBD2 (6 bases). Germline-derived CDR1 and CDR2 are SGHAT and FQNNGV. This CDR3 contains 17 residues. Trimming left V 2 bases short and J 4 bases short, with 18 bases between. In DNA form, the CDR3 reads TGTGCCAGCAGCTTAATTGTGTCGTCGGCGGGAAAAAACATTCAGTACTTC. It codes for CASSLIVSSAGKNIQYF.

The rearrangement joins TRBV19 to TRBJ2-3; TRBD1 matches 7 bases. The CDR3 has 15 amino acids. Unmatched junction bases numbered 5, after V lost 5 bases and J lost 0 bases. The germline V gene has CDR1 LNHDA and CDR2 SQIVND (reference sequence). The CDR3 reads CASSPDRSSTDTQYF. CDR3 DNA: TGTGCCAGTAGTCCGGACAGGTCTAGCACAGATACGCAGTATTTT.

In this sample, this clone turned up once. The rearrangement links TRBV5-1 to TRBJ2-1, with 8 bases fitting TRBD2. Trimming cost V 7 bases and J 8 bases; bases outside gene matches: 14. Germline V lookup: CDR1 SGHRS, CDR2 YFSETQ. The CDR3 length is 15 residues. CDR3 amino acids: CASRLRGGRIDEQFF. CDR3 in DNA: TGCGCCAGCCGCCTTAGGGGCGGGAGGATCGATGAGCAGTTCTTC.

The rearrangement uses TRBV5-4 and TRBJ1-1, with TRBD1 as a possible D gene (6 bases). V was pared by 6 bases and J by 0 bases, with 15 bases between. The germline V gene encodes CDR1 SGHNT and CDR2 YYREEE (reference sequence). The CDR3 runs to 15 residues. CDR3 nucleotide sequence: TGTGCCAGCACCCTCCTGGGGGGGCTGAACACTGAAGCTTTCTTT. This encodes CASTLLGGLNTEAFF. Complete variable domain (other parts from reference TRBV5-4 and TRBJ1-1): ETGVTQSPTHLIKTRGQQVTLRCSSQSGHNTVSWYQQALGQGPQFIFQYYREEENGRGNFPPRFSGLQFPNYSSELNVNALELDDSALYLCASTLLGGLNTEAFFGQGTRLTVV.

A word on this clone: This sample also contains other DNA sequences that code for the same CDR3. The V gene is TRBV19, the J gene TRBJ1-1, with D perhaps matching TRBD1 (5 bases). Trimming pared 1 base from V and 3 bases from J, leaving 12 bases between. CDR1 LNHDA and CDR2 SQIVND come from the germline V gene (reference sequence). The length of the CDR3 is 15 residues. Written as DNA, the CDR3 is TGTGCCAGTAGTATAGTGGGGGAAGTCGACACTGAAGCTTTCTTT. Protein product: CASSIVGEVDTEAFF.

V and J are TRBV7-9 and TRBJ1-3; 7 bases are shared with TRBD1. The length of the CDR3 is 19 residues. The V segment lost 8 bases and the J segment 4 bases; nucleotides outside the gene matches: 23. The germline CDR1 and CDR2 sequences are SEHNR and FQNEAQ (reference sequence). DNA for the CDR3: TGTGCCAGCGGGACCCCCCACTGGACAGGAGGTCAGAGGGGAAACACCATATATTTT. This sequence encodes CASGTPHWTGGQRGNTIYF.